This record looks at one T cell receptor (beta chain) sequence and its context. Its matching antigen is unknown. A deep-level run was used for the assay. The protocol was immunoSEQ multiplex PCR, while the TCRdb copy is restricted to in-frame clones and leaves out a portion. The sample includes approximately 350,000 clones, 96% of them seen just once. The data are from a study of shared clonotypes between healthy human individuals. Findings and caveats of the study: The sampled material consisted only of blood, and tissue repertoires are likely to differ.

This CDR3 contains 14 residues. V lost 8 bases and J 1 base, leaving 13 bases between the germline ends. Germline V gene lookup returns CDR1 SEHNR and CDR2 FQNEAQ (reference sequence). Source material: memory CD8+ T cells sorted from blood. Subset denoted: CD45RO+ cells pooled with CCR7-negative TemRA cells. The receptor comes from a man under 40 in good health. The V call is TRBV7-9, the J call TRBJ2-3; D is perhaps TRBD1 or TRBD2 (5 bases each). The CDR3 DNA sequence: TGTGCCAGCTCGGACTGGGACGGCACAGATACGCAGTATTTT. Translating it yields CASSDWDGTDTQYF. Combining the CDR3 with reference TRBV7-9 and TRBJ2-3 gives the whole variable domain DTGVSQNPRHKITKRGQNVTFRCDPISEHNRLYWYRQTLGQGPEFLTYFQNEAQLEKSRLLSDRFSAERPKGSFSTLEIQRTEQGDSAMYLCASSDWDGTDTQYFGPGTRLTVL.